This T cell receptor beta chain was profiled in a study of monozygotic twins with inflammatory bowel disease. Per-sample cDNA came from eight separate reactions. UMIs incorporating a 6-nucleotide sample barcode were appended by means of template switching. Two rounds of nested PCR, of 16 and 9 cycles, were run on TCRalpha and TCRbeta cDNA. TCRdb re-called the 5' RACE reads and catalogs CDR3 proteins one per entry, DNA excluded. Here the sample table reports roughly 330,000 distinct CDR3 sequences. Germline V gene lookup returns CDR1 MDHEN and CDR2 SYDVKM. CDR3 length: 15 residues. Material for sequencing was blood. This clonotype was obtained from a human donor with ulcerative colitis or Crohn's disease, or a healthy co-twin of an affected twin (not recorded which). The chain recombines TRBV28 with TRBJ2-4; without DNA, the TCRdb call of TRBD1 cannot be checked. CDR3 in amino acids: CASSLGQVAKNIQYF.